The T cell receptor (beta chain) under discussion was sequenced for a study of blood T cell repertoires in COVID-19. As for the study in general: Sites in the United States, Italy and Spain provided acute and convalescent COVID-19 samples. PBMCs, B-cell-depleted T cells, or T cells provided the cDNA or gDNA that made up the material.

How the authors handled the data: Quantification of nucleated cells was approximated via reference gene primer amplification. Only in-frame clones appear in the TCRdb table, and some are missing; sequencing was by immunoSEQ multiplex PCR. D and trimming were read from the DNA, whereas the V and J calls and clone size are those reported in that table. The profile covers 83,000 or so clones, with approximately 77% appearing a single time and roughly a tenth taken by the ten largest. V lost 5 bases and J lost 3, with 8 bases in between. The CDR3 sequence is 13 residues long. Germline lookup yields CDR1 LNHDA and CDR2 SQIVND (reference sequence).

The clonotype originates from a woman aged 80 or over with acute or convalescent COVID-19. Sequencing was carried out using peripheral blood. The chain joins TRBV19 to TRBJ1-5; possible D gene TRBD1, 5 bases. The CDR3 spells CASSGRANQPQHF. The DNA of the CDR3 is TGTGCCAGTAGTGGCAGGGCCAATCAGCCCCAGCATTTT.